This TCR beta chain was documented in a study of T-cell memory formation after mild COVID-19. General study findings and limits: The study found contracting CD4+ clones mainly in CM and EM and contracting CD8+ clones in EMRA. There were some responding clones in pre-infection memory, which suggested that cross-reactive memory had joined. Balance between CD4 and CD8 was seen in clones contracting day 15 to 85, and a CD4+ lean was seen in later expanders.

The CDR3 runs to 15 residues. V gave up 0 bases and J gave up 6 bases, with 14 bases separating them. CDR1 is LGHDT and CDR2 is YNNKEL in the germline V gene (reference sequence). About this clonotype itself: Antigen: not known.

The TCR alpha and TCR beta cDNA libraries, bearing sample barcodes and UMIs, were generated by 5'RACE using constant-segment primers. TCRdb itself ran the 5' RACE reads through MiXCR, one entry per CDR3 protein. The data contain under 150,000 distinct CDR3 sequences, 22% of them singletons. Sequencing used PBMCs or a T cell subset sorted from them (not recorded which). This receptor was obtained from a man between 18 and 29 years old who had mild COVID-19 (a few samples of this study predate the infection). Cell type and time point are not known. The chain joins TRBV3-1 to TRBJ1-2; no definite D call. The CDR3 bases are TGTGCCAGCAGCCAAGATCAGCCCTTAGGAAATGGCTACACCTTC. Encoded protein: CASSQDQPLGNGYTF.